The source of this TCR beta chain is a study of T cell responses to AZD1222 COVID-19 vaccine. Points from the study as a whole: Among spike-specific TCRs, nearly half reportedly target unmutated variant regions.

Regarding this clone: Its target is unknown.

Here immunoSEQ multiplex PCR was the method, and the copy in TCRdb shows in-frame clones only, minus some. The table shows around 140,000 clones, with approximately 90% occurring only once. Pooling covered second doses at about 4 or about 12 weeks. The CDR3 spans 17 residues. CDR1 is SGHTA, CDR2 FQGNSA, per germline. V shed 3 bases and J 7 bases; nucleotides not matched to a gene: 14. The rearrangement uses TRBV7-2 and TRBJ2-1; 8 nucleotides agree with TRBD2. Sequencing was performed on peripheral blood, taken 28 days after the second AZD1222 dose. This sequence was found in an adult who received the AZD1222 COVID-19 vaccine. The chain's CDR3 is CASSLRHGGAGANEQFF. The CDR3 coding sequence is TGTGCCAGCAGCTTGCGGCACGGGGGGGCAGGGGCAAATGAGCAGTTCTTC.